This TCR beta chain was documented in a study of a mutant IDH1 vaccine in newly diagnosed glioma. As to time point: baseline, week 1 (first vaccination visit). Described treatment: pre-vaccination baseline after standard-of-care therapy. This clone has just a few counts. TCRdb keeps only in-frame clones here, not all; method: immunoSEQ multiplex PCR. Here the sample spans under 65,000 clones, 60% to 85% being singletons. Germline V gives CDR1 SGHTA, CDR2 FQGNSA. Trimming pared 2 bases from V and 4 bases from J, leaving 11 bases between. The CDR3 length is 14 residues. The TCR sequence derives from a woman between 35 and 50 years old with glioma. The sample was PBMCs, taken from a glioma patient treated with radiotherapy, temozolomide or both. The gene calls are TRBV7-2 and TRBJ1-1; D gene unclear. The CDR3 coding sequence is TGTGCCAGCAGCTTATGGGCAGACGGCACTGAAGCTTTCTTT. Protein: CASSLWADGTEAFF.